Listed below are T cell receptor beta chains from one sample, sequenced in a study of OX40 agonist ivuxolimab in advanced cancers. Sequenced by immunoSEQ multiplex PCR; TCRdb stores in-frame clones only, minus some. Altogether 12,000 or so clones are present, around four fifths being singletons, with the ten largest covering about 14%. This specimen was CD4+ or CD8+ T cells sorted from blood, taken in a trial of the OX40 agonist ivuxolimab. The receptors come from an adult with an advanced solid tumor such as melanoma, head and neck, liver or kidney cancer. The CDR3 runs from the conserved cysteine through the conserved F or W. The D gene is left open where the match is weak.

V gene	D gene	J gene	CDR3 protein	CDR3 DNA
TRBV27	NA	TRBJ1-5	CASSFSSNQPQHF	TGTGCCAGCAGTTTTTCCAGCAATCAGCCCCAGCATTTT
TRBV11-2	NA	TRBJ2-3	CASSLGGESTDTQYF	TGTGCCAGCAGCTTGGGCGGGGAGAGCACAGATACGCAGTATTTT
TRBV2	NA	TRBJ2-7	CASSEPTREQYF	TGTGCCAGCAGTGAGCCCACTCGGGAGCAGTACTTC
TRBV7-9	NA	TRBJ2-7	CASSPTVTYEQYF	TGTGCCAGCAGCCCTACAGTGACCTACGAGCAGTACTTC
TRBV7-9	TRBD1	TRBJ2-1	CASSLRDRGQWEQFF	TGTGCCAGCAGCTTGAGGGACAGGGGGCAGTGGGAGCAGTTCTTC
TRBV11-1	NA	TRBJ1-1	CASSFGPNTEAFF	TGTGCCAGCAGCTTCGGTCCCAACACTGAAGCTTTCTTT
TRBV7-9	TRBD2	TRBJ2-3	CASKRGGTDTQYF	TGTGCCAGCAAACGGGGGGGCACAGATACGCAGTATTTT
TRBV7-6	TRBD2	TRBJ2-2	CASSLEAGIPTGELFF	TGTGCCAGCAGCTTAGAAGCGGGGATTCCCACCGGGGAGCTGTTTTTT
TRBV6-1	TRBD2	TRBJ2-5	CASSELAGGPQETQYF	TGTGCCAGCAGTGAACTAGCGGGGGGGCCCCAGGAGACCCAGTACTTC
TRBV4-2	TRBD2	TRBJ2-7	CASSLETSGASYEQYF	TGTGCCAGCAGCCTAGAAACTAGCGGGGCTTCCTACGAGCAGTACTTC